This entry is about one TCR beta chain. No cognate antigen has been identified for it. No much larger clone exists at a distance of one base, and base qualities are not known. Participants in the prospective study were aged roughly 18 to 100 years, lived in 20 to 25 United States geographic areas, and enrolled through a virtual design. To assign participants to cohorts, the prospective study relied on clinical history that participants themselves reported in a screening survey and a study questionnaire. Each participant in the prospective study had whole blood, serum and a nasopharyngeal or oropharyngeal swab collected by mobile phlebotomists. Prospective study participants could optionally give additional blood draws and questionnaires over an approximately 2-month period. Before DNA extraction, prospective study blood samples were shipped either frozen or at room temperature. The CDR1 and CDR2 encoded by the germline V gene (reference sequence) are MNHEY and SMNVEV. Clipping removes 3 bases from V and 9 bases from J, with 8 as the unmatched junction base count. Its CDR3 holds 15 amino acids, cysteine through phenylalanine. The sequence is cut down to CDR3 DNA, 45 bases in frame from base 1.

The immunoSEQ Assay, a bias-controlled multiplex PCR, was used to amplify TCRbeta CDR3 regions from genomic DNA. Concerning the study's data processing: The number of nucleated cells in each sample was estimated by amplification of reference gene primers within the assay. To quantify the absolute abundance of each unique TCRbeta CDR3 rearrangement, sequence reads were collapsed and filtered. For each sample, productive Simpson clonality was calculated as the square root of Simpson's diversity index across productive rearrangements. TCRdb obtained this table from immuneACCESS and retained in-frame rearrangements with V and J assigned. These tables miss some clones; where compared with another copy, unresolved V genes account for less than half of the shortfall, and the remainder is unexplained. V, J and clone size were drawn from that table, and D and trimming were deduced from the DNA. Within this sample are about 270,000 clones, with approximately 90% of them counted one time only. The ten largest clones take up about 4% of the sample.

This entry comes from a study of blood T cell repertoires in COVID-19 (dated by TCRdb to the early 2020s). In the study overall: Samples covering the acute and convalescent phases of COVID-19 were provided by collaborators in the United States, Italy and Spain. The material from the prospective study consisted of cDNA or gDNA derived from T cells, B-cell-depleted T cells, or PBMCs. Subjects who had been exposed to COVID-19, were actively infected with it, or had recovered from it provided the deeply sampled blood TCRbeta repertoires that made up the dataset. The repertoires were released in a freely available public database intended as a resource for research on the immune response to SARS-CoV-2. The samples were drawn from two sources: the first 160 participants of the ongoing ImmuneRACE study, and 950 to 1,500 subjects contributed by 6 global collaborators. Nearly every sample came with metadata listing a de-identified subject ID, COVID-19 status, age in years and sex. HLA class I and class II types, where available, came from metadata supplied by the sample provider rather than from assay-based typing.

Overall results and qualifications from the work: How much clinical and demographic metadata was included differed by source and by participant, and the metadata was provided uncurated.

The rearranged chain carries TRBV27 and TRBJ2-1, with 10 bases aligning to TRBD2. Sequencing was done on a sample of PBMCs or T cells enriched from blood (not recorded which). The receptor was isolated from a woman under 40 with acute COVID-19. The CDR3 amino acid sequence is: CASSFGASGGSEQFF. The sequenced DNA: TGTGCCAGCAGTTTTGGGGCTAGCGGGGGAAGTGAGCAGTTCTTC.